A selection of T cell receptor beta chains follows, all from one sample in a study of blood T cell repertoires in COVID-19. TCRdb's copy holds only in-frame clones and misses some; the assay was immunoSEQ multiplex PCR. The table records about 290,000 clones, around nine tenths of them present only once. The sequencing sample was made of PBMCs or T cells enriched from blood (not recorded which). The receptors were gathered from a woman aged 40 to 50 who had recovered from COVID-19. The CDR3 runs from the conserved cysteine through the conserved F or W. D genes are given only for firm matches. Clone size is stated in some rows and not others, as once, few, many or a class when expanded.

cdr3_nt cdr3_aa d_call j_call clone_size v_call
TGTGCCAGCAGTTACGCCGGGAGGGGCTATGGCTACACCTTC CASSYAGRGYGYTF - TRBJ1-2 - TRBV6-5
TGTGCCAGCTCACCGTACGGGGAACTTAATAAAGCTTTCTTT CASSPYGELNKAFF - TRBJ1-1 once TRBV18
TGTGCCAGCAGTTTCGGGGACAGATTGAACACTGAAGCTTTCTTT CASSFGDRLNTEAFF TRBD1 TRBJ1-1 - TRBV6-5
TGCGCCAGCAGCATGGACAGTATTTACACCGGGGAGCTGTTTTTT CASSMDSIYTGELFF - TRBJ2-2 - TRBV5-1
TGTGCCAGCTCACCGGGGCAGGATCCGTACGAGCAGTACTTC CASSPGQDPYEQYF - TRBJ2-7 once TRBV18
TGTGCCTGGAGCGGGGACAGGGTCTTTGGTGGGCAGTTCTTC CAWSGDRVFGGQFF TRBD1 TRBJ2-1 - TRBV30
TGTGCCAGCAGTCGGGACTCCCATAGGCAAGAGACCCAGTACTTC CASSRDSHRQETQYF - TRBJ2-5 few TRBV2
TGTGCCAGCAGCCTGTCAGGGACTCAAGAGACCCAGTACTTC CASSLSGTQETQYF - TRBJ2-5 - TRBV9
TGTGCCAGCAGTCGGGGACAGGGAAGCACAGATACGCAGTATTTT CASSRGQGSTDTQYF TRBD1 TRBJ2-3 once TRBV27
TGTGCCAGCACTTCCCCGCCAGGGACCTACGAGCAGTACTTC CASTSPPGTYEQYF - TRBJ2-7 - TRBV7-8
TGTGCCAGTAGCGGAAGGACAGGGCTAGCCTACAATGAGCAGTTCTTC CASSGRTGLAYNEQFF TRBD1 TRBJ2-1 - TRBV19
TGTGCCACCAGTACAGGACGCGGCACCGGGGAGCTGTTTTTT CATSTGRGTGELFF - TRBJ2-2 - TRBV24-1
TGCGCCAGCCGACATTCACCGGGGGACCAAGAGACCCAGTACTTC CASRHSPGDQETQYF - TRBJ2-5 - TRBV5-1
TGTGCCAGCAGCTTGGACAGGACATATGGCTACACCTTC CASSLDRTYGYTF - TRBJ1-2 once TRBV5-4
TGTGCCAGCAGCGTAGAACTAGCGGGAGTCACCGGGGAGCTGTTTTTT CASSVELAGVTGELFF TRBD2 TRBJ2-2 - TRBV9
TGTGCCAGCAGTGACGCGGGGCCCCAGCATTTT CASSDAGPQHF - TRBJ1-5 - TRBV2
TGTGCCAGCAGCTTCGGGGGAGTAGATACGCAGTATTTT CASSFGGVDTQYF - TRBJ2-3 - TRBV7-9
TGTGCCAGCTCACGATCGGGACAGCCATCCCTAAACCTCCAAGAGACCCAGTACTTC CASSRSGQPSLNLQETQYF TRBD1 TRBJ2-5 - TRBV18
TGTGCCAGCTCACGACCTGGACTAGCGGGAGGTTACAATGAGCAGTTCTTC CASSRPGLAGGYNEQFF TRBD2 TRBJ2-1 - TRBV18
TGTGCCAGCTCAGAGTTGTACGGGACTGAAGCTTTCTTT CASSELYGTEAFF - TRBJ1-1 - TRBV18
TGTGCCAGCAGTTCAGACAGGAATTCACCCCTCCACTTT CASSSDRNSPLHF - TRBJ1-6 - TRBV12-3/TRBV12-4
TGTGCCTGGAGTAGGGGGTCTAATGAAAAACTGTTTTTT CAWSRGSNEKLFF - TRBJ1-4 - TRBV30
TGTGCCAGCTCACCTGCGGGGGACCGCTCTGGGGCCAACGTCCTGACTTTC CASSPAGDRSGANVLTF TRBD2 TRBJ2-6 once TRBV18
TGTGCCAGCAGCCCGGGACTTCGCTCCTACAATGAGCAGTTCTTC CASSPGLRSYNEQFF - TRBJ2-1 - TRBV5-4
TGTGCCAGCAGCGCCCTTGACGGCGGGTACACTGAAGCTTTCTTT CASSALDGGYTEAFF - TRBJ1-1 once TRBV9
TGTGCCAGCTCACCACCGGGCTGGGGGCAGGGGAACACTGAAGCTTTCTTT CASSPPGWGQGNTEAFF - TRBJ1-1 - TRBV18
TGTGCCAGCAGTTTAGAGGTTTGGGGGGGAGGAACCGGGGAGCTGTTTTTT CASSLEVWGGGTGELFF TRBD2 TRBJ2-2 - TRBV27
TGTGCCACCAGCAGAGAGGCAAATCAGCCCCAGCATTTT CATSREANQPQHF - TRBJ1-5 - TRBV15
TGTGCCAGCAGTTACCTGACAGGGCGAGAGACCCAGTACTTC CASSYLTGRETQYF TRBD1 TRBJ2-5 - TRBV2
TGTGCCAGCAGTTTTACCTCTATCCCGGTGAATGAAAAACTGTTTTTT CASSFTSIPVNEKLFF - TRBJ1-4 - TRBV11-2
TGCGCCAGCACCATGCGAGCTTGGGCCCTGAGCAATCAGCCCCAGCATTTT CASTMRAWALSNQPQHF - TRBJ1-5 - TRBV5-1
TGTGCCAGCAGCTTAGTTTCCCACTCCGGGTCGGTCTTT CASSLVSHSGSVF - TRBJ1-1 - TRBV11-2
TGTGCCACCAGTGATAACCTAGCCTCAGATACGCAGTATTTT CATSDNLASDTQYF - TRBJ2-3 - TRBV24-1
TGTGCCAGCAGTACGACAGGGAAGAATGAGCAGTTCTTC CASSTTGKNEQFF TRBD1 TRBJ2-1 many TRBV6-5
TGTGCCAGCAGCCCAAGAACCGGGGAGGTCACTGAAGCTTTCTTT CASSPRTGEVTEAFF - TRBJ1-1 - TRBV4-2
TGTGCCAGCAGCGTACTAGCGACAGATACGCAGTATTTT CASSVLATDTQYF - TRBJ2-3 - TRBV9
TGTGCCAGCAGTGAAAGGCCAGGGCTCGCTTCACCCCTCCACTTT CASSERPGLASPLHF - TRBJ1-6 - TRBV2
TGTGCCAGCAGTGAAAGGACTAGCGGCGAGACCCAGTACTTC CASSERTSGETQYF TRBD2 TRBJ2-5 once TRBV6-1
TGTGCCAGCGGAAGACAGGGCGTGAGCAATCAGCCCCAGCATTTT CASGRQGVSNQPQHF TRBD1 TRBJ1-5 - TRBV6-5
TGTGCCAGCAGCCCCCGGACAGGATTCGGCTACACCTTC CASSPRTGFGYTF TRBD1 TRBJ1-2 few TRBV11-2
TGTGCCAGCAGCCCGACTAGCCTCTACAATGAGCAGTTCTTC CASSPTSLYNEQFF TRBD2 TRBJ2-1 - TRBV4-2
TGTGCCAGCAGCGTAGGATTTTCGGGGGGGTGGACTGAAGCTTTCTTT CASSVGFSGGWTEAFF - TRBJ1-1 once TRBV9
TGTGCCAGCAAGGGGACAAACACTGAAGCTTTCTTT CASKGTNTEAFF - TRBJ1-1 - TRBV2
TGTGCCAGCAGCTTACGTGGAGGGGTGCCATCGAACACTGAAGCTTTCTTT CASSLRGGVPSNTEAFF - TRBJ1-1 - TRBV7-3
TGCAGCGTTACAGGCCCTGAAGCTTTCTTT CSVTGPEAFF - TRBJ1-1 - TRBV29-1
TGTGCCAGCAGTTACACAGACCCGGGACTAGCGGGCCGTTGGACCCAGTACTTC CASSYTDPGLAGRWTQYF TRBD2 TRBJ2-5 - TRBV6-2/TRBV6-3
TGCGCCAGCAGCGAGAAGCACTCCGGGGGCAATGAGCAGTTCTTC CASSEKHSGGNEQFF - TRBJ2-1 - TRBV10-1
TGTGCCAGCAGAGAGCAGGGGACGGCGGATTTCCACTTT CASREQGTADFHF - TRBJ1-6 once TRBV6-5
TGCAGCGTTGGACAGGTAGCCGAGCAGTACTTC CSVGQVAEQYF - TRBJ2-7 - TRBV29-1
TGTGCCAGCAGCAGACAGGGGGCTCTCTACGAGCAGTACTTC CASSRQGALYEQYF TRBD1 TRBJ2-7 - TRBV25-1
TGTGCCAGCAGCCAAGCCTCTGGGCACACTGAAGCTTTCTTT CASSQASGHTEAFF - TRBJ1-1 - TRBV3-1/TRBV3-2